Listed here is a single T cell receptor (beta chain). This sample is drawn from a study of blood T cell repertoires in COVID-19. Germline V gives CDR1 SGDLS, CDR2 YYNGEE. After removal of 4 bases from V and 4 bases from J, the junction contained 4 bases not matched to a gene. The length of the CDR3 is 13 residues. Repertoires were generated with immunoSEQ multiplex PCR, while TCRdb's copy carries only in-frame clones and drops some. Seen here are around 150,000 clones, about 85% observed once, and the top ten hold about 0.95%. The V and J genes are TRBV9 and TRBJ1-2; 7 bases line up with TRBD1. Sample: peripheral blood. The receptor was derived from a middle-aged man with acute or convalescent COVID-19. The CDR3 bases are TGTGCCAGCAGCCAGGGACAGCTCTATGGCTACACCTTC. Translated, it gives CASSQGQLYGYTF.